This T cell receptor beta chain was sequenced in a study of OX40 agonist ivuxolimab in advanced cancers. Profiled with immunoSEQ multiplex PCR; TCRdb holds only in-frame clones, not every one. The data hold 95,000 to 100,000 clones, with about four fifths observed a single time. There are a few counts of this clone. This CDR3 comprises 16 residues. The V gene lost 2 bases and the J gene lost 1 base, with 14 bases spanning the gap. CDR1 is MNHNS and CDR2 is SASEGT in the germline V gene. V is TRBV6-1 and J is TRBJ2-5; D could derive from TRBD1 or TRBD2 (5 bases each). The receptor comes from an adult with an advanced solid tumor such as melanoma, head and neck, liver or kidney cancer. Sequencing was performed on CD4+ or CD8+ T cells sorted from blood, taken in a trial of the OX40 agonist ivuxolimab. The CDR3 is CASSESTWGSQETQYF. In DNA, the CDR3 is TGTGCCAGCAGTGAATCGACGTGGGGGTCCCAAGAGACCCAGTACTTC.